A single TCR beta chain is shown here with its context. Antigen specificity is unknown. This entry belongs to a study of OX40 agonist ivuxolimab in advanced cancers. The overall study: Patients got intravenous ivuxolimab at 0.01 to 10 mg/kg every 2 weeks. Points from the study as a whole: Certain nonresponders likewise exhibited a low normalized T-cell clonal expansion.

This CDR3 is built from 11 residues. This table comes from immunoSEQ multiplex PCR, and its TCRdb copy is limited to in-frame clones, with some not included. The sample records about 50,000 clones, over 75% being singletons. The TCR was taken from an adult with an advanced solid tumor such as melanoma, head and neck, liver or kidney cancer. The chain is built from TRBV21-1 and TRBJ1-2. TRBV21-1 is a pseudogene. Source: CD4+ or CD8+ T cells sorted from blood, taken in a trial of the OX40 agonist ivuxolimab. The CDR3 loop is CASRVIYGYTF. In nucleotides, the CDR3 is TGTGCCAGCAGGGTAATCTATGGCTACACCTTC.